What follows are 21 T cell receptor beta chains derived from one specimen sequenced in a study of T cell clonotyping in hematopoietic cell transplantation. Sequenced by immunoSEQ multiplex PCR; TCRdb stores in-frame clones only, minus some. The data contain roughly 45,000 clones, about nine tenths of them singletons. Time point: recipient sample about 28 days before transplant, after cytoreduction. Sequencing used peripheral blood mononuclear cells, obtained before stem cell transplant. Every receptor here comes from a man aged 55 to 70 with biphenotypic leukemia. Some clones in this sample may be carry-over from other donors' samples.

This clone is classed as medium-sized. The V gene is TRBV5-1, the J gene TRBJ2-3; D unresolved. This CDR3 region has 11 residues. Germline V gene data show CDR1 as SGHRS and CDR2 as YFSETQ. V dropped 4 bases and J dropped 4 bases, with 4 bases sitting between them. CDR3 DNA sequence: TGCGCCAGCAGCGGGGCAGATACGCAGTATTTT. Protein product: CASSGADTQYF.

The rearrangement links TRBV6-5 to TRBJ2-4; 9 bases line up with TRBD1. Germline-derived CDR1 and CDR2 are MNHEY and SVGAGI. This CDR3 has 15 amino acids. V was pared by 6 bases and J by 6 bases, with 9 bases of the junction left unmatched. For the CDR3, the DNA is TGTGCCAGCAGCCCGGGACAGGGAGAAGGAAACATTCAGTACTTC. Translating it yields CASSPGQGEGNIQYF.

The sample holds a few counts of this clone. The chain couples TRBV6-1 to TRBJ1-1; 9 bases line up with TRBD1. Germline lookup yields CDR1 MNHNS and CDR2 SASEGT. V lost 4 bases to trimming and J lost 1 base; unmatched junction nucleotides: 7. The CDR3 has 16 amino acids. The CDR3 spells CASSAKDRGANTEAFF. CDR3 nucleotide sequence: TGTGCCAGCAGTGCCAAGGACAGGGGAGCGAACACTGAAGCTTTCTTT.

This chain joins TRBV18 and TRBJ2-7, with D perhaps TRBD1 or TRBD2 (5 bases each). Germline CDR1 KGHSH, CDR2 LQKENI. V lost 3 bases and J lost 0, with 12 bases in between. This CDR3 region has 15 residues. The CDR3 reads CASSPGRDHSYEQYF. In DNA, the CDR3 is TGTGCCAGCTCACCGGGCAGGGACCACTCCTACGAGCAGTACTTC.

The chain employs TRBV29-1 and TRBJ2-3; 13 positions match TRBD2. This CDR3 comprises 19 residues. The germline CDR1 and CDR2 sequences are SQVTM and ANQGSEA. V lost 3 bases and J lost 2; bases outside the gene matches: 14. CDR3 region: CSVDPTSGRPGGATDTQYF. In DNA, the CDR3 is TGCAGCGTTGACCCGACTAGCGGGAGGCCCGGGGGCGCCACAGATACGCAGTATTTT.

The chain has TRBV27 and TRBJ1-2; D unresolved. V was clipped by 3 bases and J by 7 bases, with 12 bases between them. The CDR3 sequence is 13 residues long. Germline CDR1 reads MNHEY; CDR2 reads SMNVEV (reference sequence). This chain's CDR3 is CASSFRREGGYTF. CDR3 bases: TGTGCCAGCAGTTTCCGCCGGGAGGGTGGCTACACCTTC.

This clone showed up just a few times. The V call is TRBV27, the J call TRBJ1-5, with TRBD1 matching 8 bases. The CDR3 consists of 15 residues. Trimming cost V 2 bases and J 3 bases; bases outside gene matches: 3. CDR1 and CDR2 (germline): MNHEY, SMNVEV (reference sequence). The CDR3 sequence: CASSLTGGHNQPQHF. CDR3 nucleotides: TGTGCCAGCAGTTTAACAGGGGGTCACAATCAGCCCCAGCATTTT.

The rearrangement uses TRBV5-6 and TRBJ2-2, with TRBD2 as a possible D gene (6 bases). The V end lost 0 bases, the J end lost 6 bases, and 21 bases lay between the germline ends. This CDR3 comprises 18 residues. Germline V gene lookup returns CDR1 SGHDT and CDR2 YYEEEE. In DNA, the CDR3 is TGTGCCAGCAGCTTGGGAGTAGCGGACTATTCGGGGGCCGGGGAGCTGTTTTTT. Translation: CASSLGVADYSGAGELFF. Combining the CDR3 with reference TRBV5-6 and TRBJ2-2 gives the whole variable domain DAGVTQSPTHLIKTRGQQVTLRCSPKSGHDTVSWYQQALGQGPQFIFQYYEEEERQRGNFPDRFSGHQFPNYSSELNVNALLLGDSALYLCASSLGVADYSGAGELFFGEGSRLTVL.

The chain couples TRBV27 to TRBJ2-5; D gene unclear. The germline CDR1 and CDR2 sequences are MNHEY and SMNVEV (reference sequence). V shed 7 bases and J shed 2 bases, with 14 bases lying between them. The CDR3 length is 14 residues. The CDR3: CASNRKALQETQYF. CDR3 sequence (DNA): TGTGCCAGCAATCGGAAAGCCCTACAAGAGACCCAGTACTTC.

The chain is built from TRBV5-6 and TRBJ2-1, with 7 bases that match TRBD2. V dropped 0 bases and J dropped 6; count of bases not matched to a gene: 12. Germline V lookup: CDR1 SGHDT, CDR2 YYEEEE. The CDR3 totals 17 residues. CDR3 bases: TGTGCCAGCAGCTTGGAACGGGCGGGAGCAACTCTCAATGAGCAGTTCTTC. Amino acids: CASSLERAGATLNEQFF.

The genes are TRBV11-2 and TRBJ2-7; D is unclear. The ends were cut back, 0 bases at V and 5 bases at J, with 20 bases in the middle. In germline, CDR1 is SGHAT, CDR2 FQNNGV. This CDR3 comprises 17 residues. Here the CDR3 reads CASSLEGTFSPWDEQYF. DNA of the CDR3: TGTGCCAGCAGCTTAGAGGGTACCTTTAGCCCGTGGGACGAGCAGTACTTC.

The rearrangement links TRBV7-3 to TRBJ2-2, with no clear D. Germline CDR1 reads SGHTA; CDR2 reads FQGTGA. V was clipped by 7 bases and J by 2 bases, with 14 bases between them. The CDR3 covers 15 residues. This chain's CDR3 is CASTNPTTNTGELFF. In DNA, the CDR3 is TGTGCCAGCACCAATCCAACAACTAACACCGGGGAGCTGTTTTTT.

The chain is built from TRBV5-4 and TRBJ1-4, with a tentative D call TRBD1 (6 bases). Germline-derived CDR1 and CDR2 are SGHNT and YYREEE (reference sequence). V was shortened by 2 bases and J by 4 bases, with 9 bases between the two germline ends. This CDR3 spans 14 amino acids. The CDR3 is CASSFQGINEKLFF. The CDR3 coding sequence is TGTGCCAGCAGCTTTCAGGGGATTAATGAAAAACTGTTTTTT.

The J gene is TRBJ1-1, the V gene TRBV5-1, with 11 bases matching TRBD1. The V gene end was trimmed by 1 base and the J gene end by 4 bases; junction bases not matched to a gene: 3. CDR1 and CDR2 (germline): SGHRS, YFSETQ. This CDR3 region has 15 residues. DNA of the CDR3: TGCGCCAGCAGCTTGCAAGGGACAGGGGGCACTGAAGCTTTCTTT. Its protein product is CASSLQGTGGTEAFF.

CDR3 in amino acids: CASSMLGYSHTDTQYF. CDR3 nucleotides: TGTGCCAGTAGTATGCTGGGCTACTCGCACACAGATACGCAGTATTTT. The V and J genes are TRBV19 and TRBJ2-3; D remains unclear. Germline V gene data show CDR1 as LNHDA and CDR2 as SQIVND (reference sequence). The CDR3 is 16 residues long. V was shortened by 3 bases and J by 2 bases, with 15 bases between the two germline ends. Using reference TRBV19 and TRBJ2-3 for the parts outside the CDR3, the full variable domain is DGGITQSPKYLFRKEGQNVTLSCEQNLNHDAMYWYRQDPGQGLRLIYYSQIVNDFQKGDIAEGYSVSREKKESFPLTVTSAQKNPTAFYLCASSMLGYSHTDTQYFGPGTRLTVL.

The chain couples TRBV5-1 to TRBJ2-5; D perhaps matches TRBD1 (5 bases). The CDR3 contains 15 residues. Germline V gene data show CDR1 as SGHRS and CDR2 as YFSETQ. Trimming left V 3 bases short and J 2 bases short, with 14 bases between. The CDR3 DNA follows: TGCGCCAGCAGCTGGGGCCCGACAGAACAAGAGACCCAGTACTTC. Residues: CASSWGPTEQETQYF.

This chain uses TRBV6-4 with TRBJ1-5; no definite D call. The germline gives CDR1 MRHNA, CDR2 SNTAGT. The CDR3 covers 16 residues. The germline V and J ends were trimmed by 6 bases and 6 bases, with 21 bases remaining between them. Here the CDR3 DNA reads TGTGCCAGCAGCGAAACAGACGCTGAAACCCCTCAGCCCCAGCATTTT. Amino acid sequence: CASSETDAETPQPQHF.

A few counts support this clone. The J gene is TRBJ2-7, the V gene TRBV2; 13 nucleotides align to TRBD2. This CDR3 comprises 13 residues. Losses at the gene ends were 6 bases for V and 5 bases for J; bases not matched to a gene: 1. Germline V gene lookup returns CDR1 SNHLY and CDR2 FYNNEI. The CDR3 sequence is CASRLAGGDEQYF. Written as DNA, the CDR3 is TGTGCCAGCAGACTAGCGGGAGGGGACGAGCAGTACTTC. Looking up the rest from reference TRBV2 and TRBJ2-7 gives the full variable domain: EPEVTQTPSHQVTQMGQEVILRCVPISNHLYFYWYRQILGQKVEFLVSFYNNEISEKSEIFDDQFSVERPDGSNFTLKIRSTKLEDSAMYFCASRLAGGDEQYFGPGTRLTVT.

The chain uses TRBV9 and TRBJ2-1, with D perhaps matching TRBD2 (5 bases). Germline values: CDR1 SGDLS, CDR2 YYNGEE. V dropped 3 bases and J dropped 1 base, with 20 bases sitting between them. The CDR3 consists of 18 residues. CDR3 protein: CASSDSPLRGKSYNEQFF. In DNA, the CDR3 is TGTGCCAGCAGCGATTCCCCCCTTCGAGGGAAATCCTACAATGAGCAGTTCTTC.

The V and J genes are TRBV5-4 and TRBJ2-3; TRBD2 might be the D (6 bases). Deletions cut 4 bases from V and 6 bases from J, with 12 bases between. CDR1 is SGHNT, CDR2 YYREEE, per germline (reference sequence). The CDR3 has 13 residues. The CDR3 nucleotides read TGTGCCAGCAGCGGCCGACTAGACGATACGCAGTATTTT. The encoded protein is CASSGRLDDTQYF.

The V call is TRBV2, the J call TRBJ2-5; D is uncertain. Deletions cut 8 bases from V and 0 bases from J, with 7 bases between. This CDR3 comprises 12 residues. Germline values: CDR1 SNHLY, CDR2 FYNNEI. CDR3 coding DNA: TGTGCCAGCGGTGGCTACCAAGAGACCCAGTACTTC. Its protein product is CASGGYQETQYF. The full variable domain, completed using reference TRBV2 and TRBJ2-5, is EPEVTQTPSHQVTQMGQEVILRCVPISNHLYFYWYRQILGQKVEFLVSFYNNEISEKSEIFDDQFSVERPDGSNFTLKIRSTKLEDSAMYFCASGGYQETQYFGPGTRLLVL.